This entry features one TCR beta chain sequence. Antigen specificity is unknown. Reverse transcription of all isolated RNA meant that expressed TCRB transcripts were sequenced. Generated by immunoSEQ multiplex PCR, the TCRdb table keeps only in-frame clones and is missing some. The table has more than 250,000 clones, about 13% seen once. The data originate from a study of beta chain features in type 1 diabetes. About the study: The study examined 107,917,701 sorted cells across all samples. Whole-study results and caveats: In every one of the four CD4+ subsets, TCRB CDR3s were moderately but significantly shorter in Type 1 diabetes patients.

The V gene's germline CDR1 is SGHTA and CDR2 FQGTGA. The CDR3 has 16 residues. The J segment lost 9 bases and the V segment lost 5 bases, leaving 14 bases of the junction unmatched. A CD45RO/CCR7/CD25/CD127/CD95/CD27 panel sorted naive, central memory, regulatory and stem cell-like memory CD4+ cells. Sequenced: naive CD4+ T cells from blood. This TCR came from a young man with type 1 diabetes. The chain links TRBV7-3 to TRBJ2-1; 9 bases are a match to TRBD2. The DNA of the CDR3 is TGTGCCAGCAGCCCCCTTAGCGGGAGTCTTCGAAGTGAGCAGTTCTTC. Translation gives CASSPLSGSLRSEQFF. The entire variable domain, with the rest obtained from reference TRBV7-3 and TRBJ2-1, is as follows: GAGVSQTPSNKVTEKGKYVELRCDPISGHTALYWYRQSLGQGPEFLIYFQGTGAADDSGLPNDRFFAVRPEGSVSTLKIQRTERGDSAVYLCASSPLSGSLRSEQFFGPGTRLTVL.